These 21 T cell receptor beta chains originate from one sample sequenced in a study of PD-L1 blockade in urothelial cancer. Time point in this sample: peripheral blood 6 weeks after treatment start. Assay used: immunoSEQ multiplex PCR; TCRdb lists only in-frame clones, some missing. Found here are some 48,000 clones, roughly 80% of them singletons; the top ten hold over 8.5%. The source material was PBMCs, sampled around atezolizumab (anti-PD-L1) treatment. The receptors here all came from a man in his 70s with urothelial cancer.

The CDR3 region is CASRAGTGKAPQHF. As DNA, the CDR3 is TGTGCCAGCAGAGCTGGGACAGGGAAGGCGCCCCAGCATTTT. The V gene is TRBV28, the J gene TRBJ1-5, with 9 bases fitting TRBD1. J was trimmed by 9 bases and V by 6 bases; bases with no gene match: 9. The CDR3 loop spans 14 amino acids. From germline, CDR1 is MDHEN and CDR2 SYDVKM.

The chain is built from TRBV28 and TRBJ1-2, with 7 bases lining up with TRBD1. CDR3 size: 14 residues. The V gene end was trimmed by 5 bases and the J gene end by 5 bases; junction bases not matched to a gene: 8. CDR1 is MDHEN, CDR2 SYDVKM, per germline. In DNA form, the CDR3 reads TGTGCCAGCAGTCCCCCAGGGGGGATGTATGGCTACACCTTC. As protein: CASSPPGGMYGYTF.

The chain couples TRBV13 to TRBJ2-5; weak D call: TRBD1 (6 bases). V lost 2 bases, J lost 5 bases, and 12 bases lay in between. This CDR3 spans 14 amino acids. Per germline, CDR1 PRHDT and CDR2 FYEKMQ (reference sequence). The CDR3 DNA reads TGTGCCAGCAGCTTAAAACAGGGTGGTGAGACCCAGTACTTC. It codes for CASSLKQGGETQYF.

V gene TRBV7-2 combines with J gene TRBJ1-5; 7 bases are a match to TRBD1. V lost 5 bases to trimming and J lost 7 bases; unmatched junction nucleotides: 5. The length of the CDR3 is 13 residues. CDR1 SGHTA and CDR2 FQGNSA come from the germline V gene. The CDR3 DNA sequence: TGTGCCAGCAGCCGGGACAGTTCCCAGCCCCAGCATTTT. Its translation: CASSRDSSQPQHF.

CDR3 region: CASSLGGLAGAQYF. CDR3 in DNA: TGTGCCAGCAGTCTGGGGGGACTAGCGGGAGCGCAGTACTTC. The rearrangement uses TRBV2 and TRBJ2-7, with 14 positions matching TRBD2. The CDR3 is 14 residues long. Germline assignment: CDR1 SNHLY and CDR2 FYNNEI. Losses at the gene ends were 5 bases for V and 9 bases for J; bases not matched to a gene: 6.

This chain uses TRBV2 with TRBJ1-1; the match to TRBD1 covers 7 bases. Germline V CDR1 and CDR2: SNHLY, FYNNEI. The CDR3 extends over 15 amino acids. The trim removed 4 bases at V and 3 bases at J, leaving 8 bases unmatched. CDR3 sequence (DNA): TGTGCCAGCAGTGCGGAGGGGGCCAGGGACACTGAAGCTTTCTTT. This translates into CASSAEGARDTEAFF. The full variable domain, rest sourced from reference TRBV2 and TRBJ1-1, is EPEVTQTPSHQVTQMGQEVILRCVPISNHLYFYWYRQILGQKVEFLVSFYNNEISEKSEIFDDQFSVERPDGSNFTLKIRSTKLEDSAMYFCASSAEGARDTEAFFGQGTRLTVV.

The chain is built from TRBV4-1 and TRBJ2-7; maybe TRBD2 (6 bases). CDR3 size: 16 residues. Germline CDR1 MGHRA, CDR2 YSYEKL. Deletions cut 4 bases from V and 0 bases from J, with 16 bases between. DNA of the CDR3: TGCGCCAGCAGCCCCGCAGTAGCGGCAAGCTCCTACGAGCAGTACTTC. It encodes CASSPAVAASSYEQYF.

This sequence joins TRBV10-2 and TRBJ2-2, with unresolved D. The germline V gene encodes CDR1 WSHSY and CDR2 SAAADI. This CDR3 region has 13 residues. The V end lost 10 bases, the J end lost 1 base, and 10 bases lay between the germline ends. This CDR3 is CATSSGNTGELFF. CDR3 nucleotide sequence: TGCGCCACCTCATCAGGGAACACCGGGGAGCTGTTTTTT.

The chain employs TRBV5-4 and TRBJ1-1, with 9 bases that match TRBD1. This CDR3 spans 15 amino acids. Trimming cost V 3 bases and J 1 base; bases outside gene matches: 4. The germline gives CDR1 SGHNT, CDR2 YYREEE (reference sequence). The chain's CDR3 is CASSSDRGENTEAFF. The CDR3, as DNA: TGTGCCAGCAGCTCCGACAGGGGGGAGAACACTGAAGCTTTCTTT.

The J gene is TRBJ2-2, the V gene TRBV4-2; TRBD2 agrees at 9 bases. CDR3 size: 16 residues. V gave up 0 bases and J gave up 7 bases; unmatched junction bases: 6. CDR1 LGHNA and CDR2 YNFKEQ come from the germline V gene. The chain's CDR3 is CASSQDPASGVGELFF. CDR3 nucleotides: TGTGCCAGCAGCCAAGATCCGGCTAGCGGGGTCGGGGAGCTGTTTTTT.

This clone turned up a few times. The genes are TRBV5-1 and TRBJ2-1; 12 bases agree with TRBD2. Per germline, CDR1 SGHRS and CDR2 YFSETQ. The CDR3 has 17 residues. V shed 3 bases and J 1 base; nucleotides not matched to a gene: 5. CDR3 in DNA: TGCGCCAGCAGCTGGCTAGCGGGAGGGCGGTCCTACAATGAGCAGTTCTTC. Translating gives CASSWLAGGRSYNEQFF.

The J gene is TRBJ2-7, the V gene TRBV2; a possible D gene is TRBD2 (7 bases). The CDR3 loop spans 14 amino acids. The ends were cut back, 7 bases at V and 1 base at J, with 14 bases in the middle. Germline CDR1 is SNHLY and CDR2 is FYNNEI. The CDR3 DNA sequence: TGTGCCAGCATGGGGGCGGGAGTGTCCTACGAGCAGTACTTC. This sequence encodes CASMGAGVSYEQYF.

In nucleotides, the CDR3 is TGCGCCAGCAGCTTGTTTTACTCCACAGATACGCAGTATTTT. Protein: CASSLFYSTDTQYF. V is TRBV5-1 and J is TRBJ2-3; D unclear. Per germline, CDR1 SGHRS and CDR2 YFSETQ. Trimming stripped 1 base from V and 2 bases from J, with 8 bases between. This CDR3 contains 14 residues.

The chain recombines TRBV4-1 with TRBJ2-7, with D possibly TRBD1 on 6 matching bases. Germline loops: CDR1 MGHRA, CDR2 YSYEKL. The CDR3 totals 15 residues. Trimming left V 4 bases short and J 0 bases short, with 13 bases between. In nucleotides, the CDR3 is TGCGCCAGCAGCCTCCGGGACACTAGCTCCTACGAGCAGTACTTC. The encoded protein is CASSLRDTSSYEQYF.

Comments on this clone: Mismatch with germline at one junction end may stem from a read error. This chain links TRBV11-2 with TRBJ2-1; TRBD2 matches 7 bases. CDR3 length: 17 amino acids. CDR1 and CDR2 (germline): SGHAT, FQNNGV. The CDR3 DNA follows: TGTGCCAGCAGCCCCGGCAGCTGGGAGGGATCCTCCAATGAGCAGTTCTTC. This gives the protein CASSPGSWEGSSNEQFF.

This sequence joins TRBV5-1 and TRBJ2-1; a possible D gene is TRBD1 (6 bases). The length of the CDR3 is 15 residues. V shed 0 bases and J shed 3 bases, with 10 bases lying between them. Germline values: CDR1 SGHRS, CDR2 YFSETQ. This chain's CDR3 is CASSLVGTNYNEQFF. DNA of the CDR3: TGCGCCAGCAGCTTGGTTGGGACAAACTACAATGAGCAGTTCTTC. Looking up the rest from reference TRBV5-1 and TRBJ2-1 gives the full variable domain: KAGVTQTPRYLIKTRGQQVTLSCSPISGHRSVSWYQQTPGQGLQFLFEYFSETQRNKGNFPGRFSGRQFSNSRSEMNVSTLELGDSALYLCASSLVGTNYNEQFFGPGTRLTVL.

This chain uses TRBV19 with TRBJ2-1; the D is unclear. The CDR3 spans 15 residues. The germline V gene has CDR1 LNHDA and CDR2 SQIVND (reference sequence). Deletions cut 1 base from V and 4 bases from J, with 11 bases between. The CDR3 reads CASSIGLPKYNEQFF. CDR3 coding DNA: TGTGCCAGTAGTATAGGACTTCCGAAGTACAATGAGCAGTTCTTC.

CDR3 sequence: CAGTAYNEQFF. The DNA of the CDR3 is TGTGCCGGGACAGCCTACAATGAGCAGTTCTTC. The chain recombines TRBV30 with TRBJ2-1, with 7 bases aligning to TRBD1. This CDR3 comprises 11 residues. Germline assignment: CDR1 GTSNPN and CDR2 SVGIG (reference sequence). Germline trimming cut 8 bases from V and 2 bases from J; bases unmatched to any gene: 0.

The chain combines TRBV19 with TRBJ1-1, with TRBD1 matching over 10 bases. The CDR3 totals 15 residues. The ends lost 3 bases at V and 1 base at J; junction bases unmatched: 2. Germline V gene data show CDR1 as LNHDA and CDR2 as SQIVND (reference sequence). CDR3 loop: CASSMRTGGNTEAFF. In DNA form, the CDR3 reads TGTGCCAGTAGTATGCGGACAGGGGGGAACACTGAAGCTTTCTTT.

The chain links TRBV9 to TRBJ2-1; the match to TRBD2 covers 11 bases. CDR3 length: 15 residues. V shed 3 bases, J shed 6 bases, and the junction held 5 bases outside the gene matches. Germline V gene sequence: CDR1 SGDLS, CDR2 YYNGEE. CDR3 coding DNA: TGTGCCAGCAGCGCCTTAGCGGGAGGGCCCAATGAGCAGTTCTTC. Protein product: CASSALAGGPNEQFF.

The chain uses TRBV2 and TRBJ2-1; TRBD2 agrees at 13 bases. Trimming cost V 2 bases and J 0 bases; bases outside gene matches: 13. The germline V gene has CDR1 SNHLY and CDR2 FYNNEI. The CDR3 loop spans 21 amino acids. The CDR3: CASSERNGLAGVILSYNEQFF. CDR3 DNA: TGTGCCAGCAGTGAAAGGAACGGACTAGCGGGAGTAATCCTCTCCTACAATGAGCAGTTCTTC.